The present T cell receptor beta chain was sequenced within a study of shared clonotypes between healthy human individuals (dated by TCRdb to 2018 to 2021). The study in broad terms: A couple of women and a few men aged 18 to 49 years were included in the cohort. To estimate repertoire size and how much clonotypes are shared between individuals, the study performed deep sequencing of blood TCR repertoires from 4 to 6 healthy adults. Libraries were prepared and TCR repertoires were sequenced by different laboratories using diverse techniques, in order to increase sequencing depth and limit assay-specific biases. Per donor, leukapheresis produced somewhere between about 0.94 and 9 billion PBMCs. Per donor, three plates each were used for CD4 naive and CD4 memory, two for CD8 naive, and one for CD8 memory.

Trimming costs V 2 bases and J 3 bases, and their ends lie 17 bases apart. CDR1 and CDR2, per the germline V gene, are MNHEY and SVGAGI. The CDR3 runs 16 residues from the cysteine to the phenylalanine. Only CDR3 DNA remains: 48 bases, in frame from the first base. Using the deep immunoSEQ assay, multiplex PCR amplified TCR CDR3 regions from genomic DNA. Extracted genomic DNA from each cell subset was distributed evenly across all wells of several immunoSEQ 96-well plates, and each plate was treated as a replicate. Each replicate PCR for sorted subsets received about 210 ng genomic DNA, equal to around 32,000 T cell genomes. Purified libraries were measured with a Qubit 3.0 fluorometer, size-checked on a Bioanalyzer 2100, and measured again with the KAPA Library Quantification kit. Every immunoSEQ 96-well plate was sequenced on a dedicated single-read 150-cycle Illumina NextSeq 550 flow cell. The study's processing was this. Because only junctional sequences without quality scores were contained in the immunoSEQ output, filtering matching that applied to full-length reads could not be performed. Sequences were annotated with PyIR, a Python wrapper for IgBLAST v1.9, using IMGT germline references to assign V/J genes and CDR3. Reads were filtered out if the reads had weak V/J assignments (E-value above 1e-6), no CDR3, stop codons, out-of-frame junctions, or ambiguous translated residues. V3J clonotypes were defined as sequences sharing an identical inferred V gene, J gene, and CDR3 amino acid sequence. Percentage overlap between repertoires was calculated by dividing the number of shared unique clonotypes by the size of the smaller repertoire. Repertoire richness was assessed with RTK rarefaction, the Chao1 estimator, and Recon v2.1 estimates of unobserved clonotypes. Generation probabilities were computed with OLGA for all TCRbeta clonotypes obtained by the gDNA method from several donors. TCRdb limited this immuneACCESS table to in-frame rearrangements with V and J called. A share of clones is missing; checked studies link under half to unresolved V genes, and the rest is unexplained. V, J and clone size were drawn from that table, and D and trimming were deduced from the DNA. This sample has roughly 2.4 million clones in its table, and approximately 95% of those were observed once. Roughly 0.13% of the sample rests with the top ten.

The donors were healthy, HIV-negative adults who had no recently reported acute infections or vaccinations. Every donor was a Caucasian adult living in Nashville, Tennessee, USA. CD4+ T cells were enriched by magnetic negative selection; naive cells were then positively selected on CD45RA, and the negative fraction formed the memory subset. Blood was collected by leukapheresis, and PBMCs were isolated by Ficoll-Histopaque density gradient centrifugation and then cryopreserved in liquid nitrogen vapor phase. Analytical flow cytometry was used to check the purity and quantity of every magnetically sorted T cell population. Each sorted fraction had its genomic DNA isolated and then quantified by UV absorbance on a Nanodrop 2000c. Notes on this clone: Its antigen remains unidentified. The sample holds no much larger clone one base away, and base qualities are not on file.

The paper's findings and limits, for the study overall: Even with the large sequencing depth, rarefaction of the sorted-subset datasets indicated that sequencing was incomplete. Only blood was sampled, and tissue TCR repertoires likely differ from those in blood. Compared with non-shared clonotypes, the clonotypes found in all four sorted-subset donors had higher generation probabilities. Estimated clonotype richness was generally larger for naive than for memory subsets. Across a handful of donors, approximately 4.9% of naive CD4, roughly 3.8% of naive CD8, 2% to 2.5% of memory CD4, and roughly 0.4% of memory CD8 clonotypes were shared. The small number of donors limited the genetic and exposure-history diversity represented. Pairwise subsampling indicated that sequencing depth was expected to affect the degree of clonotype sharing among donors.

Specimen: naive CD4+ T cells sorted from blood. The cell subset or site label, read with the paper, signifies: CD45RA+ positively selected. The source is a man aged 18 to 30 in good health. Rearrangement joined TRBV6-5 to TRBJ2-7; TRBD2 is perhaps the D gene, given 6 matching bases. CDR3 region: CASSYPRPGVGYEQYF. The DNA sequence is given as TGTGCCAGCAGTTACCCTCGGCCGGGAGTAGGCTACGAGCAGTACTTC.